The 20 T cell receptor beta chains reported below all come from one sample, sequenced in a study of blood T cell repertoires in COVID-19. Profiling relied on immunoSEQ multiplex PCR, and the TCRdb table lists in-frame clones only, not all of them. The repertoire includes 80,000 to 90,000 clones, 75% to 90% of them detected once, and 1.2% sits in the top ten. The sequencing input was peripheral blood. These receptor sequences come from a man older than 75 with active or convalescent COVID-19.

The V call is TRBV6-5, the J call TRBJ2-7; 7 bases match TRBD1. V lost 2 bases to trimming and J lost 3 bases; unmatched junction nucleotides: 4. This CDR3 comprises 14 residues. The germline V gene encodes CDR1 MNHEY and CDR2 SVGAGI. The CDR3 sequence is CASSYRTGFYEQYF. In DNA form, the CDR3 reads TGTGCCAGCAGTTACAGGACAGGCTTCTACGAGCAGTACTTC.

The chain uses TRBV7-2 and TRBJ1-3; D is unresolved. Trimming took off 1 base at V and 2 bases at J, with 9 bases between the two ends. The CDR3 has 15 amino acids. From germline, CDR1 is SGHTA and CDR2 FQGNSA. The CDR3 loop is CASSLVGGTGNTIYF. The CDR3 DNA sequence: TGTGCCAGCAGCTTAGTTGGCGGAACTGGAAACACCATATATTTT. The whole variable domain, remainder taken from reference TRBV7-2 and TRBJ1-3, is GAGVSQSPSNKVTEKGKDVELRCDPISGHTALYWYRQSLGQGLEFLIYFQGNSAPDKSGLPSDRFSAERTGGSVSTLTIQRTQQEDSAVYLCASSLVGGTGNTIYFGEGSWLTVV.

The CDR3 reads CASRASPAGELFF. CDR3 coding DNA: TGTGCCAGCAGAGCTAGCCCCGCCGGGGAGCTGTTTTTT. V and J are TRBV6-4 and TRBJ2-2; tentatively, D is TRBD2 (5 bases). The germline CDR1 and CDR2 sequences are MRHNA and SNTAGT. The CDR3 covers 13 residues. Between the trimmed V and J ends, which lost 6 bases and 6 bases, there was a span of 11 bases.

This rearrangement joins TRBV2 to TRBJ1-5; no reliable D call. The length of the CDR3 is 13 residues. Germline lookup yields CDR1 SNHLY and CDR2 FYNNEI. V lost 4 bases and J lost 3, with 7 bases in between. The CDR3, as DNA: TGTGCCAGCAGTGTGGGCCACAATCAGCCCCAGCATTTT. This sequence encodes CASSVGHNQPQHF.

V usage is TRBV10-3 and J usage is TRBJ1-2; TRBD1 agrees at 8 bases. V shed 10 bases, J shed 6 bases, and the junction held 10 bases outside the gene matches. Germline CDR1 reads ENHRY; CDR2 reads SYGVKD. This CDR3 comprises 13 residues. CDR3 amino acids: CATQDREANGYTF. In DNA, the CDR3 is TGTGCCACCCAGGACAGGGAGGCGAATGGCTACACCTTC.

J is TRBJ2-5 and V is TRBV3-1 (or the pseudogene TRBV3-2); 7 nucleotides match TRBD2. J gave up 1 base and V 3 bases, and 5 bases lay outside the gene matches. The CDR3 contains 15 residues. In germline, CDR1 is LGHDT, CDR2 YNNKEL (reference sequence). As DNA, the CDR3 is TGTGCCAGCAGCCAGAGGGGACTATTCCAAGAGACCCAGTACTTC. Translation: CASSQRGLFQETQYF.

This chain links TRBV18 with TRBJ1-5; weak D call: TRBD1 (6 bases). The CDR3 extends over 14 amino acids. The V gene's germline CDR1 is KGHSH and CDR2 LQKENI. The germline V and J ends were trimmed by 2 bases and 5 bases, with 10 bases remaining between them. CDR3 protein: CASSPGGGDQPQHF. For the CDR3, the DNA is TGTGCCAGCTCACCAGGGGGCGGTGATCAGCCCCAGCATTTT. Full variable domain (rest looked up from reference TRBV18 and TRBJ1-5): NAGVMQNPRHLVRRRGQEARLRCSPMKGHSHVYWYRQLPEEGLKFMVYLQKENIIDESGMPKERFSAEFPKEGPSILRIQQVVRGDSAAYFCASSPGGGDQPQHFGDGTRLSIL.

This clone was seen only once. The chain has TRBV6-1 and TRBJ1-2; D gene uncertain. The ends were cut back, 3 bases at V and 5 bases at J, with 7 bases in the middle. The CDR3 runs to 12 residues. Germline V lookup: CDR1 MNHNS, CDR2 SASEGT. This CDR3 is CASSDQDYGYTF. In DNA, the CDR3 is TGTGCCAGCAGTGACCAGGATTATGGCTACACCTTC.

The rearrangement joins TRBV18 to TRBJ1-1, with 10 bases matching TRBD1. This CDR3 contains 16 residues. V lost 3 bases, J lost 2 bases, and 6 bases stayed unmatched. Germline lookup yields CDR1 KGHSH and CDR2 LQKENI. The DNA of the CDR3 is TGTGCCAGCTCACCGAGTTTGACAGGGGGCAACACTGAAGCTTTCTTT. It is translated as CASSPSLTGGNTEAFF.

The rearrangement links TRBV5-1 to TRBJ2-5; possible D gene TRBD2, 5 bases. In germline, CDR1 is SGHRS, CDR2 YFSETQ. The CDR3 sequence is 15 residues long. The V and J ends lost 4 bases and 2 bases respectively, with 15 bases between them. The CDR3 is CASSQLTRDQETQYF. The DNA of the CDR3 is TGCGCCAGCAGCCAGCTCACTAGAGATCAAGAGACCCAGTACTTC. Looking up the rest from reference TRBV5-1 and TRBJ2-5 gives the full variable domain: KAGVTQTPRYLIKTRGQQVTLSCSPISGHRSVSWYQQTPGQGLQFLFEYFSETQRNKGNFPGRFSGRQFSNSRSEMNVSTLELGDSALYLCASSQLTRDQETQYFGPGTRLLVL.

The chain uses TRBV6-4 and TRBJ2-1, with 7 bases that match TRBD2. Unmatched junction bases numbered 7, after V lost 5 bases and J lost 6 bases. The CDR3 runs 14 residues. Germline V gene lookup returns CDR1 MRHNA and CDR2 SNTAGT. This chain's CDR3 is CASSLGASGNEQFF. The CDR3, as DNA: TGTGCCAGCAGTCTGGGAGCTAGCGGCAATGAGCAGTTCTTC.

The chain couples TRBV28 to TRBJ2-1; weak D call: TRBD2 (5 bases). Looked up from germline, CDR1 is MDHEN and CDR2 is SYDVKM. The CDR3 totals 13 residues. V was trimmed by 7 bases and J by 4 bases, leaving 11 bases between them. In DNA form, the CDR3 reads TGTGCCAGCACCGCGGGCGGGTACAATGAGCAGTTCTTC. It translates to CASTAGGYNEQFF.

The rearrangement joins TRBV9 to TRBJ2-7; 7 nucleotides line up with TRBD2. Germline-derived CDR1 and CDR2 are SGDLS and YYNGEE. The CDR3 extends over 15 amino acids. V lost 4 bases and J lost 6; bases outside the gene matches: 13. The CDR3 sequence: CASSREGTHITEQYF. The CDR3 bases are TGTGCCAGCAGCAGGGAGGGAACCCATATCACCGAGCAGTACTTC.

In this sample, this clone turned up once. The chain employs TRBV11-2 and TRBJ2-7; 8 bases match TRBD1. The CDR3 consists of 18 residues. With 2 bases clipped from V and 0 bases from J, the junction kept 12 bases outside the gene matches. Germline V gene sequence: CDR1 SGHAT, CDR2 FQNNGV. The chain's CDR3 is CASSLHHLIQGASYEQYF. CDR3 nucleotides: TGTGCCAGCAGCTTACATCATTTGATCCAGGGGGCCTCCTACGAGCAGTACTTC.

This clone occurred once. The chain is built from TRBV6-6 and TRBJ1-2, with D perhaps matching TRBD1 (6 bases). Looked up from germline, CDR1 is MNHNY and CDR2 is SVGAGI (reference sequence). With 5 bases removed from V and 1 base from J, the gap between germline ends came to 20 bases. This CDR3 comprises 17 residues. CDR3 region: CASSPTYYTGFNYGYTF. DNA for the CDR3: TGTGCCAGCAGTCCGACATATTACACAGGGTTTAACTATGGCTACACCTTC.

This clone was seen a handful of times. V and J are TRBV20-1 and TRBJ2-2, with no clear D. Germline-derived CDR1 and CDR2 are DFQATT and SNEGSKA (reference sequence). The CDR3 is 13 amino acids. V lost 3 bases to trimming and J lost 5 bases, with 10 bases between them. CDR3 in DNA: TGCAGTGCTAGTTCGACATTTACCGGGGAGCTGTTTTTT. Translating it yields CSASSTFTGELFF.

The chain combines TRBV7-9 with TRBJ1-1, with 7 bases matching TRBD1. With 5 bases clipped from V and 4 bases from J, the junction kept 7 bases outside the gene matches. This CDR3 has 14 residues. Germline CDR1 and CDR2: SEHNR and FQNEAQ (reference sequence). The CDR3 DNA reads TGTGCCAGCAGCGCACAGGGGACGGCCACTGAAGCTTTCTTT. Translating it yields CASSAQGTATEAFF.

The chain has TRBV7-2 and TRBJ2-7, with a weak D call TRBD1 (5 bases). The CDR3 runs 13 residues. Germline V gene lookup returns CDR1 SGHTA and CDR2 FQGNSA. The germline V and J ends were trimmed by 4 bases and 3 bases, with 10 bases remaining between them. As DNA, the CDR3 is TGTGCCAGCAGCTCCGACAGCTACTACGAGCAGTACTTC. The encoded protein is CASSSDSYYEQYF. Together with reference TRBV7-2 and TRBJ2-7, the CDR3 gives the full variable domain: GAGVSQSPSNKVTEKGKDVELRCDPISGHTALYWYRQSLGQGLEFLIYFQGNSAPDKSGLPSDRFSAERTGGSVSTLTIQRTQQEDSAVYLCASSSDSYYEQYFGPGTRLTVT.

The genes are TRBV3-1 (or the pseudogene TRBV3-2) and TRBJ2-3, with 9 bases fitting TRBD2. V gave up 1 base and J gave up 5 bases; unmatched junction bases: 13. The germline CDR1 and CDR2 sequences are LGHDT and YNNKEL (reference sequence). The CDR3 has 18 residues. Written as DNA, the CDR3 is TGTGCCAGCAGCCAAGTATCAGTCCGGACTAGCGCTAAAGATACGCAGTATTTT. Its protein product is CASSQVSVRTSAKDTQYF.

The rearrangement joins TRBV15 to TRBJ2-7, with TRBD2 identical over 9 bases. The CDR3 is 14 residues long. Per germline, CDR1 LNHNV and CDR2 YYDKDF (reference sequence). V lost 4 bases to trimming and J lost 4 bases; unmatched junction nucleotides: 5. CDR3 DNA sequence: TGTGCCACCAGCAAAAGTCTAGCGGGGTACGAGCAGTACTTC. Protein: CATSKSLAGYEQYF.